These 10 T cell receptor beta chains were all obtained from the same sample, sequenced in a study of cytotoxic CD8 clonotypes in ibrutinib-treated CLL. Profiling relied on immunoSEQ multiplex PCR, and the TCRdb table lists in-frame clones only, not all of them. This repertoire shows some 30,000 clones, approximately 80% found once; its top ten account for 45% to 65%. This specimen was PBMCs, taken after 36 months of ibrutinib treatment. Source of these receptors: a human donor with chronic lymphocytic leukemia.

V usage is TRBV7-6 and J usage is TRBJ1-1, with D possibly being TRBD1 (5 bases). The germline V and J ends were trimmed by 4 bases and 7 bases, with 10 bases remaining between them. CDR1 and CDR2 (germline): SGHVS, FNYEAQ. The CDR3 runs to 12 residues. In DNA, the CDR3 is TGTGCCAGCAGCTCTTGGGGGGTTGAAGCTTTCTTT. Amino acids: CASSSWGVEAFF.

The genes are TRBV7-9 and TRBJ1-2; 8 bases map to TRBD1. CDR3 length: 14 amino acids. V lost 5 bases, J lost 4 bases, and 6 bases stayed unmatched. Germline-derived CDR1 and CDR2 are SEHNR and FQNEAQ (reference sequence). CDR3 sequence reads: CASSKGQGRYGYTF. The CDR3 DNA sequence: TGTGCCAGCAGCAAAGGACAGGGCCGCTATGGCTACACCTTC.

This chain uses TRBV7-8 with TRBJ2-7; weak D call: TRBD1 (6 bases). In germline, CDR1 is SGHVS, CDR2 FQNEAQ. V was clipped by 5 bases and J by 0 bases, with 23 bases between them. The length of the CDR3 is 18 residues. In nucleotides, the CDR3 is TGTGCCAGCAGCCGAAGTGGACAGTTGGTCCCCTTCTCCTACGAGCAGTACTTC. Translating it yields CASSRSGQLVPFSYEQYF. The full variable domain, rest sourced from reference TRBV7-8 and TRBJ2-7, is GAGVSQSPRYKVAKRGQDVALRCDPISGHVSLFWYQQALGQGPEFLTYFQNEAQLDKSGLPSDRFFAERPEGSVSTLKIQRTQQEDSAVYLCASSRSGQLVPFSYEQYFGPGTRLTVT.

The chain uses TRBV6-7 and TRBJ2-6; no definite D call. TRBV6-7 is identified as an open reading frame with a role that is uncertain. The CDR3 length is 12 residues. The ends were cut back, 6 bases at V and 1 base at J, with 1 base in the middle. DNA of the CDR3: TGTGCCAGCAGATCTGGGGCCAACGTCCTGACTTTC. Protein product: CASRSGANVLTF.

The chain recombines TRBV7-8 with TRBJ2-7; D not resolved. Trimming took off 2 bases at V and 1 base at J, with 9 bases between the two ends. CDR1 and CDR2 from the germline V gene are SGHVS and FQNEAQ. The CDR3 sequence is 14 residues long. The CDR3 here is CASSLRAASYEQYF. Here the CDR3 DNA reads TGTGCCAGCAGCTTACGTGCAGCATCCTACGAGCAGTACTTC.

This sequence joins TRBV7-9 and TRBJ1-4; D gene uncertain. The ends were cut back, 2 bases at V and 2 bases at J, with 0 bases in the middle. The CDR3 has 12 residues. CDR1 is SEHNR and CDR2 is FQNEAQ in the germline V gene (reference sequence). The CDR3 is CASSLTNEKLFF. CDR3 nucleotide sequence: TGTGCCAGCAGCTTAACTAATGAAAAACTGTTTTTT. Drawing the rest from reference TRBV7-9 and TRBJ1-4, the complete variable domain is DTGVSQNPRHKITKRGQNVTFRCDPISEHNRLYWYRQTLGQGPEFLTYFQNEAQLEKSRLLSDRFSAERPKGSFSTLEIQRTEQGDSAMYLCASSLTNEKLFFGSGTQLSVL.

The chain links TRBV6-1 to TRBJ2-7; D uncertain. The V gene's germline CDR1 is MNHNS and CDR2 SASEGT. The V gene lost 1 base and the J gene lost 0 bases, with 7 bases spanning the gap. The CDR3 is 14 residues long. DNA for the CDR3: TGTGCCAGCAGTGAAGTAAATTACTCCTACGAGCAGTACTTC. Amino acid sequence: CASSEVNYSYEQYF.

V is TRBV5-1 and J is TRBJ1-2, with 11 positions matching TRBD1. The CDR3 extends over 15 amino acids. Germline CDR1 and CDR2: SGHRS and YFSETQ. Unmatched junction bases numbered 4, after V lost 3 bases and J lost 3 bases. CDR3 sequence: CASSSGQGAHYGYTF. CDR3 nucleotides: TGCGCCAGCAGCTCCGGACAGGGGGCACACTATGGCTACACCTTC.

This chain joins TRBV13 and TRBJ2-5, with 10 bases lining up with TRBD2. The germline gives CDR1 PRHDT, CDR2 FYEKMQ (reference sequence). The CDR3 has 13 amino acids. V lost 6 bases, J lost 7 bases, and 5 bases stayed unmatched. CDR3 DNA: TGTGCCAGCAGTTCTAGCGGGGGTAGGACCCAGTACTTC. Translated: CASSSSGGRTQYF.

CDR3 nucleotides: TGTGCCACCAGCAGAAGCGTAGCGGGGTCCTACAATGAGCAGTTCTTC. It is translated as CATSRSVAGSYNEQFF. The chain joins TRBV15 to TRBJ2-1; 8 bases line up with TRBD2. The V and J ends lost 2 bases and 1 base, in that order; junction bases with no gene match: 4. Germline V gives CDR1 LNHNV, CDR2 YYDKDF (reference sequence). The CDR3 extends over 16 amino acids.